A few counts support the clone carrying this T cell receptor (beta chain). This specimen comes from a study of response to subunit inactivated influenza vaccine. Each CDR3 protein is one row after TCRdb ran MiXCR on the RT-PCR reads. The repertoire holds 600,000 to 850,000 distinct CDR3 sequences, with about 15% as singletons. This CDR3 is 15 amino acids long. The germline V gene has CDR1 MNHEY and CDR2 SVGAGI. With V trimmed by 4 bases and J by 3 bases, 3 bases remained unmatched. The rearrangement joins TRBV6-5 to TRBJ2-1; 10 positions match TRBD2. Material: PBMCs from blood, obtained 14 to 15 days before vaccination. This clonotype was obtained from a man in his fifties or sixties who received an inactivated influenza vaccine. The CDR3 loop reads CASSSSSGGYNEQFF. In DNA, the CDR3 is TGTGCCAGCAGTTCCTCTAGCGGGGGCTACAATGAGCAGTTCTTC.